This T cell receptor (beta chain) was identified during a study of T cell clonotyping in hematopoietic cell transplantation. Study-level findings and limits: Broader posttransplant TCR repertoire diversity was predicted by graft donor and pretransplant recipient Inverse Simpson Index values.

Regarding this clone: Its antigen is undetermined.

Deletions cut 1 base from V and 5 bases from J, with 11 bases between. Germline CDR1 MGHRA, CDR2 YSYEKL. The CDR3 runs to 14 residues. Some clones are missing from TCRdb's copy, which holds only in-frame ones; the method was immunoSEQ multiplex PCR. Of around 10,000 clones listed, roughly 80% were seen once; the top ten hold under 65%. Blood collection times were about day -28 and days 30, 100, 180 posttransplant. The sequence was obtained from a male patient in his sixties or seventies who had an allogeneic stem cell transplant from an unrelated donor, so the T cells may come from the graft donor. Some clones in this sample may be carry-over from other donors' samples. The source was PBMCs, collected at the time of graft-versus-host disease after allogeneic stem cell transplant. The chain recombines TRBV4-1 with TRBJ1-1; tentative D call: TRBD1 (5 bases). Here the CDR3 reads CASSQGGGVTEAFF. Here the CDR3 DNA reads TGCGCCAGCAGCCAAGGGGGAGGGGTTACTGAAGCTTTCTTT.